A selection of T cell receptor beta chains follows, all from one sample in a study of T cell responses to AZD1222 COVID-19 vaccine. TCRdb's table, derived via immunoSEQ multiplex PCR, lists solely in-frame clones and lacks some. The table records roughly 120,000 clones, around nine tenths of them present only once. The material sequenced was peripheral blood, taken on day 0 of AZD1222 vaccination. These receptors all come from an adult in good health. Both conserved end residues are part of each CDR3. Fields, in order: V gene, D gene, clone size, J gene, CDR3 DNA, CDR3 protein. D genes are given only for firm matches. Only part of the rows carry a size: once, few, many, or a class if the clone is expanded.

TRBV30	-	few	TRBJ1-5	TGTGCCTGGAGTGGCAGCTTCAATCAGCCCCAGCATTTT	CAWSGSFNQPQHF
TRBV7-9	TRBD1	-	TRBJ2-2	TGTGCCAGCAGCTTATTGGGACAGCGCACCGGGGAGCTGTTTTTT	CASSLLGQRTGELFF
TRBV30	TRBD1	-	TRBJ1-1	TGTGCCTGGAGTGTCCCGGGACAGGGTTGGGGCACTGAAGCTTTCTTT	CAWSVPGQGWGTEAFF
TRBV3-1/TRBV3-2	TRBD1	-	TRBJ2-7	TGTGCCAGCAGCCAAGGGTACAGGGGGAACGAGCAGTACTTC	CASSQGYRGNEQYF
TRBV7-3	-	-	TRBJ1-3	TGTGCCAGCAGCTTCGGTTTCTCTGGAAACACCATATATTTT	CASSFGFSGNTIYF
TRBV5-1	TRBD2	-	TRBJ2-1	TGCGCCAGCAGCTTAGTCTTAGCGGGGGGCGGGCCCAATGAGCAGTTCTTC	CASSLVLAGGGPNEQFF
TRBV3-1/TRBV3-2	-	-	TRBJ2-7	TGTGCCAGCAGCCAAGTCGGATCAGGCTACGAGCAGTACTTC	CASSQVGSGYEQYF
TRBV2	-	-	TRBJ2-1	TGTGCCAGCGCCTCCGGGCCAAGGGCCTACAATGAGCAGTTCTTC	CASASGPRAYNEQFF
TRBV2	-	-	TRBJ2-1	TGTGCCAGCAGTGAATTGAGGGTGGGAGGCAATGAGCAGTTCTTC	CASSELRVGGNEQFF
TRBV11-3	-	-	TRBJ1-1	TGTGCCAGCAGCTTTGGGCTGAACACTGAAGCTTTCTTT	CASSFGLNTEAFF
TRBV7-3	TRBD2	-	TRBJ2-1	TGTGCCAGCAGCTTAACGCGGGAGTCCTACAATGAGCAGTTCTTC	CASSLTRESYNEQFF
TRBV4-2	TRBD1	-	TRBJ1-6	TGTGCCAGCAGCCCCCCCGGGACAGCGGATTCACCCCTCCACTTT	CASSPPGTADSPLHF
TRBV28	-	-	TRBJ1-5	TGTGCCAGCAGCGGCCGGGGGGCGAGGTATAGCAATCAGCCCCAGCATTTT	CASSGRGARYSNQPQHF
TRBV27	-	-	TRBJ1-6	TGTGCCAGCAGGCAGAGCTCCTATAATTCACCCCTCCACTTT	CASRQSSYNSPLHF
TRBV12-3/TRBV12-4	-	-	TRBJ1-2	TGTGCCAGTTATGGGGGACTGGGCGGTGGCTACACCTTC	CASYGGLGGGYTF
TRBV19	-	-	TRBJ1-2	TGTGCCAGTAGTATCTCGGGGGCTAACTATGGCTACACCTTC	CASSISGANYGYTF
TRBV18	-	once	TRBJ1-2	TGTGCCAGCTCACCACAGGACAGTAACTATGGCTACACCTTC	CASSPQDSNYGYTF
TRBV27	-	-	TRBJ2-3	TGTGCCAGCAGTTTATCGATTTCAGATACGCAGTATTTT	CASSLSISDTQYF
TRBV5-1	-	-	TRBJ2-7	TGCGCCAGCAGCTTAGAATGGGGGGAGCAGTACTTC	CASSLEWGEQYF
TRBV11-2	-	-	TRBJ1-4	TGTGCCAGCAGCTTTGGGGACGAAATTGGAGAAAAACTGTTTTTT	CASSFGDEIGEKLFF
TRBV5-1	TRBD2	-	TRBJ2-1	TGCGCCAGCAGCTTAGGGCTAGCGGCCCACAATGAGCAGTTCTTC	CASSLGLAAHNEQFF
TRBV7-2	-	-	TRBJ1-2	TGTGCCAGCAGCTTAGGGCGTAACTATGGCTACACCTTC	CASSLGRNYGYTF
TRBV28	-	few	TRBJ1-1	TGTGCCAGCAGTTTACCAGGGGCGCGTACTTTCTTT	CASSLPGARTFF
TRBV21-1	-	-	TRBJ2-2	TGTGCCAGCAGCAAAATGCCGAACACCGGGGAGCTGTTTTTT	CASSKMPNTGELFF
TRBV11-3	-	-	TRBJ1-1	TGTGCCAGCAGCTTCTCAGGACAGAACACTGAAGCTTTCTTT	CASSFSGQNTEAFF
TRBV5-3	TRBD1	-	TRBJ1-3	TGTGCCAGAAGCTTCTCGGGACAGGGGGACTCTGGAAACACCATATATTTT	CARSFSGQGDSGNTIYF
TRBV11-2	-	-	TRBJ1-1	TGTGCCAGCAGCCACGTGGACACTGAAGCTTTCTTT	CASSHVDTEAFF
TRBV5-1	-	-	TRBJ1-6	TGCGCCAGCAGCTTGGGCCAGGTCAATTCACCCCTCCACTTT	CASSLGQVNSPLHF
TRBV7-8	-	-	TRBJ1-1	TGTGCCAGCAGCCCCGCTGGGGCAACCCGAGGAGCTTTCTTT	CASSPAGATRGAFF
TRBV5-6	-	-	TRBJ2-2	TGTGCCAGCAGCCGGGACATCCGGAACACCGGGGAGCTGTTTTTT	CASSRDIRNTGELFF
TRBV29-1	-	-	TRBJ1-1	TGCAGCGTTGAAGTCCGGGGACCAGTCATGAACACTGAAGCTTTCTTT	CSVEVRGPVMNTEAFF
TRBV18	-	-	TRBJ1-4	TGTGCCAGCTCAATGGGGGGCGCAGAAAAACTGTTTTTT	CASSMGGAEKLFF
TRBV9	-	-	TRBJ1-1	TGTGCCAGCAGCGTAGAATCAGGTTCCCTCAAAGCTTTCTTT	CASSVESGSLKAFF
TRBV18	TRBD1	-	TRBJ2-5	TGTGCCAGCTCAAGAGGGACAGGGGGCGAGACCCAGTACTTC	CASSRGTGGETQYF
TRBV9	-	-	TRBJ1-5	TGTGCCAGCAGCGTGGACTTGCGGCAGCCCCAGCATTTT	CASSVDLRQPQHF
TRBV2	-	-	TRBJ2-1	TGTGCCAGCAAGTTTTCCAATGAGCAGTTCTTC	CASKFSNEQFF
TRBV30	TRBD1	once	TRBJ1-5	TGTGCCTGGAGTCGGACAGGTGATCAGCCCCAGCATTTT	CAWSRTGDQPQHF
TRBV18	-	few	TRBJ1-5	TGTGCCAGCTCACCACGGGGGGATCAGCCCCAGCATTTT	CASSPRGDQPQHF
TRBV6-4	-	-	TRBJ2-6	TGTGCCAGCAGTGCCCAGGGGGGCGCTGGGGCCAACGTCCTGACTTTC	CASSAQGGAGANVLTF
TRBV5-1	-	-	TRBJ2-1	TGCGCCAGCAGAAGGGGCCAGGGTAGAAATGAGCAGTTCTTC	CASRRGQGRNEQFF
TRBV12-3/TRBV12-4	-	-	TRBJ2-7	TGTGCCAGCAGCCACCCCGCGGGCGAGCAGTACTTC	CASSHPAGEQYF
TRBV7-9	-	-	TRBJ1-2	TGTGCCAGCAGCTTAGTGGGAGATAACTATGGCTACACCTTC	CASSLVGDNYGYTF
TRBV21-1	-	-	TRBJ1-5	TGTGCCAGCAGCAACTCGAAAGCTTCGATAAGGGGGTCGAATCAGCCCCAGCATTTT	CASSNSKASIRGSNQPQHF
TRBV5-4	-	-	TRBJ2-3	TGTGCCAGCAGCCCCGGGGACGTTGGCGGCCCGGGAGATACGCAGTATTTT	CASSPGDVGGPGDTQYF
TRBV3-1/TRBV3-2	-	-	TRBJ1-2	TGTGCCAGCAGCCAAGATCACAGGGCGAAGTTCTATGGCTACACCTTC	CASSQDHRAKFYGYTF
TRBV28	-	-	TRBJ2-1	TGTGCCAGCAGCCCCCCCGGAAGGGTCACTAATGAGCAGTTCTTC	CASSPPGRVTNEQFF
TRBV6-5	TRBD1	-	TRBJ2-7	TGTGCCAGCACCTCGACCGGGACAGGGTCCTACGAGCAGTACTTC	CASTSTGTGSYEQYF
TRBV2	-	-	TRBJ1-4	TGTGCCAGCAGTGAGAATGGCGGTGCTAATGAAAAACTGTTTTTT	CASSENGGANEKLFF
TRBV10-3	TRBD2	-	TRBJ2-7	TGTGCCATCCAATATGGGTCTAGCGGGAGTCGGCGATACGAGCAGTACTTC	CAIQYGSSGSRRYEQYF
TRBV9	TRBD1	few	TRBJ2-7	TGTGCCACCCTGACAGGGGATTTCTACGAGCAGTACTTC	CATLTGDFYEQYF
TRBV28	TRBD1	-	TRBJ1-4	TGTGCCAGCGACGGTGGAGCGACAGGGCTAGAAAAACTGTTTTTT	CASDGGATGLEKLFF